A single sample is the source of the 32 T cell receptor beta chains below, sequenced in a study of shared clonotypes between healthy human individuals. CD45RO-negative, CCR7-positively selected cells formed the naive CD8 fraction, excluding terminally differentiated effector memory CD45RA+ cells. TCRdb's table, derived via immunoSEQ multiplex PCR, lists solely in-frame clones and lacks some. The table shows about 800,000 clones, with around 96% occurring only once. The sequencing sample was made of naive CD8+ T cells sorted from blood. The source is a man aged 25 to 40 in good health.

The chain carries TRBV7-6 and TRBJ2-7; 13 bases match TRBD2. Germline CDR1 and CDR2: SGHVS and FNYEAQ. The CDR3 length is 19 residues. Germline trimming cut 0 bases from V and 2 bases from J; bases unmatched to any gene: 10. The CDR3 is CASSLALGLAGAVTYEQYF. Here the CDR3 DNA reads TGTGCCAGCAGCTTAGCGCTTGGACTAGCGGGAGCGGTAACCTACGAGCAGTACTTC. Full variable domain (rest looked up from reference TRBV7-6 and TRBJ2-7): GAGVSQSPRYKVTKRGQDVALRCDPISGHVSLYWYRQALGQGPEFLTYFNYEAQQDKSGLPNDRFSAERPEGSISTLTIQRTEQRDSAMYRCASSLALGLAGAVTYEQYFGPGTRLTVT.

The V gene is TRBV10-1, the J gene TRBJ2-3, with D hard to call. CDR1 is WNHNN, CDR2 SYGVQD, per germline (reference sequence). CDR3 length equals 13 residues. Trimming shortened V by 4 bases and J by 1 base, and 6 bases separated the two germline ends. DNA of the CDR3: TGCGCCAGCAGTGTAATCCGCACAGATACGCAGTATTTT. It is translated as CASSVIRTDTQYF.

This sequence joins TRBV19 and TRBJ2-7; D is unresolved. Germline V gene lookup returns CDR1 LNHDA and CDR2 SQIVND (reference sequence). Trimming shortened V by 3 bases and J by 6 bases, and 15 bases separated the two germline ends. The CDR3 contains 14 residues. The CDR3 DNA reads as TGTGCCAGTAGTATCGGCTTCGATGTCTCCGAGCAGTACTTC. Amino acid sequence: CASSIGFDVSEQYF.

This sequence joins TRBV11-2 and TRBJ2-7; tentative D call: TRBD1 (5 bases). The CDR3 has 14 amino acids. CDR1 is SGHAT, CDR2 FQNNGV, per germline. V was cut by 5 bases and J by 5 bases, with 16 bases left in between. The CDR3 coding sequence is TGTGCCAGCAGCCAGGGCCTAGGTTTCCACGAGCAGTACTTC. The encoded protein is CASSQGLGFHEQYF.

The chain has TRBV7-9 and TRBJ2-7, with D perhaps TRBD2 (5 bases). In germline, CDR1 is SEHNR, CDR2 FQNEAQ (reference sequence). Deletions cut 5 bases from V and 6 bases from J, with 17 bases between. The CDR3 covers 14 residues. The CDR3 spells CASSKPTVGIEQYF. The DNA of the CDR3 is TGTGCCAGCAGCAAACCTACCGTCGGGATCGAGCAGTACTTC.

The chain employs TRBV7-9 and TRBJ2-1; possible D gene TRBD1, 6 bases. This CDR3 is 13 amino acids long. V gave up 5 bases and J gave up 9 bases, with 14 bases separating them. The germline gives CDR1 SEHNR, CDR2 FQNEAQ (reference sequence). CDR3 amino acids: CASSPPQGPEQFF. For the CDR3, the DNA is TGTGCCAGCAGCCCCCCCCAGGGGCCTGAGCAGTTCTTC. The complete variable domain, with remaining parts taken from reference TRBV7-9 and TRBJ2-1, reads DTGVSQNPRHKITKRGQNVTFRCDPISEHNRLYWYRQTLGQGPEFLTYFQNEAQLEKSRLLSDRFSAERPKGSFSTLEIQRTEQGDSAMYLCASSPPQGPEQFFGPGTRLTVL.

The chain has TRBV27 and TRBJ2-3; D unclear. CDR3 length: 12 amino acids. V was shortened by 4 bases and J by 4 bases, with 6 bases between the two germline ends. Germline V gene sequence: CDR1 MNHEY, CDR2 SMNVEV (reference sequence). CDR3 DNA: TGTGCCAGCAGTTCGACTTCAGATACGCAGTATTTT. It is translated as CASSSTSDTQYF.

The chain combines TRBV11-2 with TRBJ1-2; 12 bases are shared with TRBD1. The germline CDR1 and CDR2 sequences are SGHAT and FQNNGV. The V gene end was trimmed by 7 bases and the J gene end by 6 bases; junction bases not matched to a gene: 9. This CDR3 region has 15 residues. DNA for the CDR3: TGTGCCAGCACCGAAACCGGGACAGGGGGCGATGGCTACACCTTC. Amino acids: CASTETGTGGDGYTF.

The chain employs TRBV15 and TRBJ1-2, with TRBD1 as a possible D gene (5 bases). Trimming cost V 3 bases and J 4 bases, with 15 bases left between them. This CDR3 comprises 15 residues. Germline CDR1 LNHNV, CDR2 YYDKDF (reference sequence). The CDR3 loop reads CATSSRDAIGYGYTF. The CDR3 DNA follows: TGTGCCACCAGCAGCCGGGACGCTATCGGCTATGGCTACACCTTC.

The V gene is TRBV11-2, the J gene TRBJ1-2; D gene uncertain. Trimming shortened V by 4 bases and J by 6 bases, and 12 bases separated the two germline ends. CDR1 SGHAT and CDR2 FQNNGV come from the germline V gene. This CDR3 has 13 amino acids. CDR3 sequence: CASSSQPPDGYTF. CDR3 DNA sequence: TGTGCCAGCAGCTCACAGCCCCCGGATGGCTACACCTTC.

The genes are TRBV7-8 and TRBJ1-4; no clear D. The CDR3 sequence is 14 residues long. The ends were cut back, 0 bases at V and 6 bases at J, with 8 bases in the middle. Germline assignment: CDR1 SGHVS and CDR2 FQNEAQ. DNA of the CDR3: TGTGCCAGCAGCTTAGCGTCAGACGATGAAAAACTGTTTTTT. This sequence encodes CASSLASDDEKLFF.

The chain recombines TRBV7-9 with TRBJ2-3, with 9 bases fitting TRBD2. CDR3 length equals 15 residues. Germline V gene sequence: CDR1 SEHNR, CDR2 FQNEAQ (reference sequence). The V gene end was trimmed by 9 bases and the J gene end by 5 bases; junction bases not matched to a gene: 12. In nucleotides, the CDR3 is TGTGCCAGTGCGACCGGGACTAGCCGTGGAGATACGCAGTATTTT. Amino acids: CASATGTSRGDTQYF.

J is TRBJ1-1 and V is TRBV28; D ambiguous. This CDR3 comprises 11 residues. V shed 1 base and J shed 7 bases, with 4 bases lying between them. Germline V gene sequence: CDR1 MDHEN, CDR2 SYDVKM. The CDR3 DNA follows: TGTGCCAGCAGTTTATCCCATGAAGCTTTCTTT. Translating it yields CASSLSHEAFF.

The rearrangement links TRBV4-1 to TRBJ2-7; 12 bases agree with TRBD2. CDR1 and CDR2 (germline): MGHRA, YSYEKL. The V and J ends lost 0 bases and 5 bases, in that order; junction bases with no gene match: 5. The CDR3 spans 16 residues. CDR3 DNA: TGCGCCAGCAGCCAAGATTGGACTAGCGGGAACAACGAGCAGTACTTC. It codes for CASSQDWTSGNNEQYF.

This chain uses TRBV7-2 with TRBJ2-7; D not resolved. The CDR3 has 14 amino acids. The V end lost 3 bases, the J end lost 0 bases, and 9 bases lay between the germline ends. Looked up from germline, CDR1 is SGHTA and CDR2 is FQGNSA. CDR3 loop: CASSLGSGSYEQYF. In nucleotides, the CDR3 is TGTGCCAGCAGCTTGGGTTCAGGCTCCTACGAGCAGTACTTC.

V usage is TRBV7-6 and J usage is TRBJ2-7; unclear D gene. The CDR3 totals 15 residues. Germline V gives CDR1 SGHVS, CDR2 FNYEAQ. V gave up 0 bases and J gave up 3 bases, with 12 bases separating them. The CDR3 region has the DNA TGTGCCAGCAGCTTAGCGCTAGGGTTTAACTACGAGCAGTACTTC. This codes for CASSLALGFNYEQYF.

The chain is built from TRBV21-1 and TRBJ1-1. TRBV21-1 has pseudogene status. The CDR3 length is 15 residues. CDR3 nucleotides: TGTGCCAGCAGCAAAGGGGAGGTCCCGAACACTGAAGCTTTCTTT. It translates to CASSKGEVPNTEAFF.

The J gene is TRBJ1-5, the V gene TRBV2; TRBD1 is a possible D gene (5 bases). The CDR3 covers 16 residues. The V and J ends lost 7 bases and 4 bases respectively, with 20 bases between them. CDR1 is SNHLY, CDR2 FYNNEI, per germline. CDR3 nucleotide sequence: TGTGCCAGCACCCTTGGGGGGACCGGGGGGAATCAGCCCCAGCATTTT. Protein: CASTLGGTGGNQPQHF.

J is TRBJ2-7 and V is TRBV4-1, with 7 bases aligning to TRBD2. The CDR3 is 17 amino acids. The germline gives CDR1 MGHRA, CDR2 YSYEKL. Losses at the gene ends were 2 bases for V and 2 bases for J; bases not matched to a gene: 12. Here the CDR3 reads CASSQFLLATNTYEQYF. The CDR3 DNA follows: TGCGCCAGCAGCCAATTCCTACTAGCGACAAATACCTACGAGCAGTACTTC.

The chain is built from TRBV9 and TRBJ1-2, with D unclear. The V gene lost 0 bases and the J gene lost 4 bases, with 16 bases spanning the gap. This CDR3 contains 16 residues. The germline V gene has CDR1 SGDLS and CDR2 YYNGEE. The CDR3 DNA sequence: TGTGCCAGCAGCGTAGAATCGAGGCCAGCCGGCTATGGCTACACCTTC. Its translation: CASSVESRPAGYGYTF.

This chain links TRBV7-6 with TRBJ2-7, with 7 bases identical to TRBD2. Germline CDR1 is SGHVS and CDR2 is FNYEAQ. After removal of 5 bases from V and 2 bases from J, the junction contained 9 bases not matched to a gene. The CDR3 loop spans 15 amino acids. The CDR3 sequence is CASSPAAGATYEQYF. The CDR3 DNA reads as TGTGCCAGCAGCCCAGCGGCGGGAGCTACCTACGAGCAGTACTTC. Drawing the rest from reference TRBV7-6 and TRBJ2-7, the complete variable domain is GAGVSQSPRYKVTKRGQDVALRCDPISGHVSLYWYRQALGQGPEFLTYFNYEAQQDKSGLPNDRFSAERPEGSISTLTIQRTEQRDSAMYRCASSPAAGATYEQYFGPGTRLTVT.

V and J are TRBV7-9 and TRBJ2-5, with a possible D match to TRBD2 (7 bases). This CDR3 is 17 amino acids long. CDR1 is SEHNR and CDR2 is FQNEAQ in the germline V gene (reference sequence). The ends were cut back, 5 bases at V and 4 bases at J, with 23 bases in the middle. The CDR3 sequence: CASSVRGAGLLAETQYF. CDR3 DNA sequence: TGTGCCAGCAGCGTTCGGGGGGCGGGGCTGCTTGCAGAGACCCAGTACTTC.

This chain links TRBV9 with TRBJ2-7; a weak D match, TRBD1 (5 bases). Germline V lookup: CDR1 SGDLS, CDR2 YYNGEE. The germline V and J ends were trimmed by 4 bases and 4 bases, with 18 bases remaining between them. There are 15 residues in the CDR3. The CDR3, as DNA: TGTGCCAGCAGCCCCACAGGCAACCCTTCGTACGAGCAGTACTTC. Translating gives CASSPTGNPSYEQYF.

The chain uses TRBV28 and TRBJ2-7; 7 bases match TRBD1. CDR1 MDHEN and CDR2 SYDVKM come from the germline V gene. CDR3 length equals 15 residues. V lost 5 bases and J lost 0; bases outside the gene matches: 7. For the CDR3, the DNA is TGTGCCAGCAGTCCAAGACAGGGACGCTCCTACGAGCAGTACTTC. It is translated as CASSPRQGRSYEQYF.

The rearrangement uses TRBV5-4 and TRBJ2-1, with a weak D call TRBD1 (5 bases). The CDR3 extends over 14 amino acids. CDR1 is SGHNT, CDR2 YYREEE, per germline (reference sequence). Trimming stripped 2 bases from V and 8 bases from J, with 14 bases between. The CDR3 coding sequence is TGTGCCAGCAGCTTCGGGCAGGGTTCATATGAGCAGTTCTTC. This sequence encodes CASSFGQGSYEQFF.

V usage is TRBV27 and J usage is TRBJ1-5, with 11 bases that match TRBD1. V lost 6 bases, J lost 5 bases, and 6 bases stayed unmatched. Germline loops: CDR1 MNHEY, CDR2 SMNVEV (reference sequence). CDR3 length: 15 residues. CDR3 nucleotides: TGTGCCAGCAGCCCACGGACAGGGGGCGATCAGCCCCAGCATTTT. Residues: CASSPRTGGDQPQHF.

The chain joins TRBV29-1 to TRBJ2-1; possibly TRBD2 for D (6 bases). The germline V gene encodes CDR1 SQVTM and CDR2 ANQGSEA. The CDR3 is 14 amino acids. The DNA for the CDR3 is TGCAGTGACGGCGGGATAGGGACCTACAATGAGCAGTTCTTC. This codes for CSDGGIGTYNEQFF.

V is TRBV29-1 and J is TRBJ2-3; 9 bases match TRBD1. The CDR3 runs 13 residues. V dropped 8 bases and J dropped 6; count of bases not matched to a gene: 9. Per germline, CDR1 SQVTM and CDR2 ANQGSEA. The CDR3 protein is CSKTGGEEDTQYF. In nucleotides, the CDR3 is TGCAGCAAAACAGGGGGCGAAGAGGATACGCAGTATTTT.

The rearrangement links TRBV5-6 to TRBJ2-1, with 15 nucleotides matching TRBD2. The CDR3 sequence is 17 residues long. With V trimmed by 4 bases and J by 1 base, 3 bases remained unmatched. CDR1 and CDR2 from the germline V gene are SGHDT and YYEEEE. The CDR3 DNA follows: TGTGCCAGCAGCCGGACTAGCGGGAGGGCATCCTACAATGAGCAGTTCTTC. Encoded protein: CASSRTSGRASYNEQFF.

This chain links TRBV15 with TRBJ2-5; a possible D gene is TRBD1 (5 bases). With 6 bases removed from V and 1 base from J, the gap between germline ends came to 15 bases. The CDR3 runs 15 residues. CDR1 and CDR2 (germline): LNHNV, YYDKDF (reference sequence). The CDR3 here is CATSLTGDIQETQYF. CDR3 DNA sequence: TGTGCCACCAGTCTAACAGGAGACATCCAAGAGACCCAGTACTTC.

V and J are TRBV27 and TRBJ2-7, with 7 bases lining up with TRBD1. With 3 bases clipped from V and 2 bases from J, the junction kept 7 bases outside the gene matches. CDR1 is MNHEY, CDR2 SMNVEV, per germline (reference sequence). The length of the CDR3 is 15 residues. The CDR3 reads CASSFESTGAYEQYF. CDR3 DNA: TGTGCCAGCAGTTTCGAAAGTACAGGGGCCTACGAGCAGTACTTC.

The chain has TRBV29-1 and TRBJ2-2; D is uncertain. CDR3 length equals 13 residues. CDR1 and CDR2 from the germline V gene are SQVTM and ANQGSEA. Trimming pared 4 bases from V and 0 bases from J, leaving 6 bases between. CDR3 loop: CSVVKTNTGELFF. Written as DNA, the CDR3 is TGCAGCGTTGTCAAAACGAACACCGGGGAGCTGTTTTTT.